This T cell receptor (beta chain) is drawn from a study of shared clonotypes between healthy human individuals. Across the whole study: Each donor's CD8 memory used one plate, CD8 naive two, each CD4 subset three.

The CDR3 has 15 amino acids. Trimming at V came to 3 bases and at J to 2 bases, leaving 6 bases not matched to a gene. CDR1 is LNHDA, CDR2 SQIVND, per germline (reference sequence). Produced via immunoSEQ multiplex PCR; TCRdb's table is partial and in-frame only. The sample shows about 2 million clones, 85% to 95% of them seen only once. Study outcomes and limitations: Among the subsets, naive ones generally showed larger estimated richness than memory ones.

On this clone: Its antigen is still unknown.

The chain has TRBV19 and TRBJ2-7; TRBD1 matches 8 bases. Specimen: naive CD4+ T cells sorted from blood. Subset indicated: CD45RA+ positively selected. The origin of this receptor is a man younger than 30 in good health. The CDR3 is CASSMRQGAPYEQYF. DNA of the CDR3: TGTGCCAGTAGTATGAGGCAGGGGGCTCCCTACGAGCAGTACTTC.